The clone carrying this T cell receptor (beta chain) was seen just once. Its antigen is unidentified. Germline assignment: CDR1 SGHVS and CDR2 FNYEAQ. The CDR3 is 16 amino acids. V lost 1 base and J lost 8; bases outside the gene matches: 7. The data belong to a study of cytomegalovirus exposure and HLA in healthy donors. In the study overall: Early on, a data release was issued that held roughly 84 million unique TCRs from HLA-typed donors. Across roughly 400 genotyped donors, roughly 85% landed in the Caucasian-associated ancestry cluster. Study results and limitations: One later analysis reportedly identified an Asian-associated ancestry cluster that showed fewer N-insertions than the roughly 720-donor mean. A further, later analysis showed that HLA-associated TCR beta chains (compared with equally common others) were more clonally expanded.

Primers: 60 Vbeta forward and 13 Jbeta reverse. Libraries were prepared by immunoSEQ multiplex PCR; TCRdb keeps only in-frame clonotypes and omits some of them. The sample has under 250,000 clones; approximately 80% are singletons. The chain combines TRBV7-6 with TRBJ1-4; 10 nucleotides match TRBD1. The sequence was obtained from a woman aged 45-65 years in good health and CMV-seropositive. The specimen was PBMCs. The DNA for the CDR3 is TGTGCCAGCAGCTTAGAATCGGGACAGGGGATCGAAAAACTGTTTTTT. Its protein product is CASSLESGQGIEKLFF.